The next 27 T cell receptor beta chains were all read from a single sample in a study of T cells after yellow fever vaccination (dated by TCRdb to the late 2010s). In light of the paper, this sample's treatment or condition label describes: live attenuated yellow fever vaccine strain. The method behind the library was 5' RACE. Sequencing was performed on an Illumina NovaSeq 6000. The public sequencing data were trimmed at Q25 with fastp and processed into clonotypes with MiXCR by TCRdb, which kept only in-frame beta chains. Each CDR3 protein appears once, grouped with its most common genes and DNA. The sample contains roughly 340,000 distinct CDR3 sequences, 3% to 4.5% of them found a single time. Roughly 26% of the sample is taken by the ten largest. The sample consisted of PBMCs, taken 5 days after the yellow fever booster vaccination. These receptors all stem from a man aged 18 to 30 who received the YFV17D yellow fever vaccine.

The chain employs TRBV30 and TRBJ2-7; 9 nucleotides match TRBD1. This CDR3 region has 15 residues. CDR1 is GTSNPN and CDR2 is SVGIG in the germline V gene (reference sequence). The trim removed 3 bases at V and 2 bases at J, leaving 8 bases unmatched. CDR3 sequence reads: CAWRETGGIPYEQYF. The CDR3 region has the DNA TGTGCCTGGAGGGAAACAGGGGGCATCCCCTACGAGCAGTACTTC.

This clonotype was counted many times. This chain links TRBV23-1 with TRBJ1-5, with TRBD1 identical over 10 bases. TRBV23-1 is given ORF status, its function remaining uncertain. This CDR3 is built from 20 residues. With 3 bases clipped from V and 0 bases from J, the junction kept 14 bases outside the gene matches. The CDR3 DNA reads as TGCGCCAGCAGTCAGGCCGGGACAGGGGCTGGAATATATAGCAATCAGCCCCAGCATTTT. It specifies CASSQAGTGAGIYSNQPQHF.

In its sample, this clonotype was seen a few times. V is TRBV10-3 and J is TRBJ2-2, with 12 bases matching TRBD1. Per the germline V gene, CDR1 is ENHRY and CDR2 is SYGVKD. The trim removed 5 bases at V and 6 bases at J, leaving 7 bases unmatched. This CDR3 spans 16 amino acids. The CDR3 spells CAISNPGQGASGELFF. The CDR3 region has the DNA TGTGCCATCAGTAATCCGGGACAGGGGGCATCCGGGGAGCTGTTTTTT.

This clonotype occurred many times. The chain couples TRBV6-5 to TRBJ2-7; D is ambiguous. V lost 2 bases to trimming and J lost 0 bases, with 14 bases between them. Germline CDR1 is MNHEY and CDR2 is SVGAGI. CDR3 length: 16 amino acids. CDR3 in DNA: TGTGCCAGCAGTTACCAACACCGGGCCTCCTCCTACGAGCAGTACTTC. Translation: CASSYQHRASSYEQYF.

This clonotype was counted once. This may arise from a read error, as a much more abundant clone is one base away. This sequence joins TRBV5-1 and TRBJ2-2; tentative D call: TRBD2 (5 bases). This CDR3 region has 13 residues. V was trimmed by 5 bases and J by 8 bases, leaving 13 bases between them. Germline loops: CDR1 SGHRS, CDR2 YFSETQ. In DNA, the CDR3 is TGCGCCAGCAGGACCGGGGATATGGGGGAGCTGTTTTTT. Protein: CASRTGDMGELFF.

This chain joins TRBV19 and TRBJ1-1, with D perhaps matching TRBD1 (6 bases). The germline CDR1 and CDR2 sequences are LNHDA and SQIVND (reference sequence). The V end was cut by 7 bases, the J end by 1 base, with 13 bases between. This CDR3 is built from 14 residues. DNA for the CDR3: TGTGCCAGTAAAGGAGGGGGATCGAACACTGAAGCTTTCTTT. Translated, it gives CASKGGGSNTEAFF.

In this sample, this clonotype turned up many times. The genes are TRBV11-2 and TRBJ1-4; weak D call: TRBD1 (6 bases). The CDR3 sequence is 13 residues long. The V end lost 6 bases, the J end lost 5 bases, and 10 bases lay between the germline ends. Per the germline V gene, CDR1 is SGHAT and CDR2 is FQNNGV. CDR3 sequence: CASRRGKNEKLFF. DNA of the CDR3: TGTGCCAGCAGAAGGGGGAAGAATGAAAAACTGTTTTTT.

The V call is TRBV27, the J call TRBJ2-3; TRBD2 matches at 9 bases. The CDR3 is made up of 16 amino acids. CDR1 MNHEY and CDR2 SMNVEV come from the germline V gene (reference sequence). V dropped 1 base and J dropped 8; count of bases not matched to a gene: 10. The CDR3 region has the DNA TGTGCCAGCAGTTTATTTGGCGGGGGGGTATCAGGTACGCAGTATTTT. Protein: CASSLFGGGVSGTQYF.

This clonotype was seen a handful of times. The chain uses TRBV30 and TRBJ2-2; 8 bases match TRBD2. The CDR3 has 14 residues. CDR1 and CDR2 from the germline V gene are GTSNPN and SVGIG (reference sequence). J gave up 8 bases and V 0 bases, and 5 bases lay outside the gene matches. CDR3 region: CAWSVWRGVGELFF. Here the CDR3 DNA reads TGTGCCTGGAGTGTGTGGCGGGGGGTGGGGGAGCTGTTTTTT.

This clonotype was detected ten times or more. The rearrangement uses TRBV27 and TRBJ1-2; D gene unclear. Germline CDR1 MNHEY, CDR2 SMNVEV (reference sequence). The CDR3 spans 13 residues. V shed 6 bases and J shed 6 bases, with 14 bases lying between them. Written as DNA, the CDR3 is TGTGCCAGCAGCCCTAGACCCCGTGATGGCTACACCTTC. Translation gives CASSPRPRDGYTF.

This clonotype was seen many times. The rearrangement uses TRBV19 and TRBJ2-3; 8 nucleotides agree with TRBD1. The CDR3 covers 16 residues. The germline CDR1 and CDR2 sequences are LNHDA and SQIVND (reference sequence). The trim removed 4 bases at V and 5 bases at J, leaving 11 bases unmatched. The CDR3 sequence is CASSTPRDRGGDTQYF. In DNA, the CDR3 is TGTGCCAGTAGTACGCCCCGAGACAGGGGTGGAGATACGCAGTATTTT.

A word on this clonotype: A read error is possible here, since a much larger clone lies one base away. The CDR3 DNA reads TGTGCCGGCAGCTTAGAGGTTTTCGGGGAGCTGTTTTTT. It encodes CAGSLEVFGELFF. The chain combines TRBV11-2 with TRBJ2-2; no clear D. The CDR3 has 13 amino acids. The germline V gene encodes CDR1 SGHAT and CDR2 FQNNGV. Variable domain in full (rest from reference TRBV11-2 and TRBJ2-2): EAGVAQSPRYKIIEKRQSVAFWCNPISGHATLYWYQQILGQGPKLLIQFQNNGVVDDSQLPKDRFSAERLKGVDSTLKIQPAKLEDSAVYLCAGSLEVFGELFFGEGSRLTVL.

The table lists this clonotype with a few counts. The gene calls are TRBV12-3 or TRBV12-4 and TRBJ1-6; TRBD1 is a possible D gene (5 bases). This CDR3 has 15 amino acids. V was shortened by 6 bases and J by 4 bases, with 13 bases between the two germline ends. The CDR3 bases are TGTGCCAGCAGCCCGGGACGGACGTATAATTCACCCCTCCACTTT. Translated: CASSPGRTYNSPLHF.

This clonotype was recorded at least ten times. The V gene is TRBV7-2, the J gene TRBJ2-1, with 8 bases lining up with TRBD1. The germline gives CDR1 SGHTA, CDR2 FQGNSA. The trim removed 4 bases at V and 8 bases at J, leaving 10 bases unmatched. The length of the CDR3 is 15 residues. As DNA, the CDR3 is TGTGCCAGCAGCTCTGACAGGGGCACGGTCGATGAGCAGTTCTTC. Amino acid sequence: CASSSDRGTVDEQFF.

Points on this clonotype: No conserved phenylalanine or tryptophan is present at the end of the CDR3, so a read error is the likely explanation. V and J are TRBV7-2 and TRBJ1-6; D is undetermined. CDR1 and CDR2 from the germline V gene are SGHTA and FQGNSA. V gave up 2 bases and J gave up 0 bases, with 2 bases separating them. The CDR3 has 14 residues. The CDR3 loop reads CASSLSSYNSPLHL. CDR3 sequence (DNA): TGTGCCAGCAGCTTAAGCTCCTATAATTCACCCCTCCACTTA.

V gene TRBV18 combines with J gene TRBJ1-2, with TRBD1 as a possible D gene (6 bases). With 5 bases removed from V and 8 bases from J, the gap between germline ends came to 12 bases. The V gene's germline CDR1 is KGHSH and CDR2 LQKENI. CDR3 length: 12 amino acids. The CDR3 DNA sequence: TGTGCCAGCTCATGGGACACAGAAGGCTACACCTTC. As protein: CASSWDTEGYTF.

This clonotype came up many times. The J gene is TRBJ2-2, the V gene TRBV5-1, with TRBD1 identical over 10 bases. The CDR3 is made up of 14 amino acids. Germline V lookup: CDR1 SGHRS, CDR2 YFSETQ. Germline trimming cut 4 bases from V and 6 bases from J; bases unmatched to any gene: 3. This chain's CDR3 is CASSEGTGAGELFF. The CDR3 DNA is TGCGCCAGCAGCGAGGGGACAGGGGCCGGGGAGCTGTTTTTT.

This clonotype was seen a handful of times. The chain employs TRBV7-9 and TRBJ1-1, with TRBD1 matching 7 bases. Germline V gene data show CDR1 as SEHNR and CDR2 as FQNEAQ (reference sequence). The CDR3 contains 14 residues. The ends lost 3 bases at V and 4 bases at J; junction bases unmatched: 5. The CDR3 nucleotides read TGTGCCAGCAGCTTGGAGGGGGCGCTCACTGAAGCTTTCTTT. Translated: CASSLEGALTEAFF.

This clonotype was seen at least ten times. This chain uses TRBV7-2 with TRBJ2-1, with 10 bases aligning to TRBD2. Trimming removed 5 bases from V and 7 bases from J; junction bases left unmatched: 8. CDR1 is SGHTA, CDR2 FQGNSA, per germline. This CDR3 contains 15 residues. CDR3 in amino acids: CASSPTSGVRNEQFF. Here the CDR3 DNA reads TGTGCCAGCAGCCCTACTAGCGGGGTAAGAAATGAGCAGTTCTTC.

On this clonotype itself: The junction does not match germline at one end; this may be a read error. This chain joins TRBV27 and TRBJ2-5, with 9 bases identical to TRBD2. The CDR3 runs to 16 residues. Germline V lookup: CDR1 MNHEY, CDR2 SMNVEV (reference sequence). Here the CDR3 DNA reads TGTGCCAGCAGTATATCAGCGGGGGGCGTCCTAGAGACCCAGTACTTC. It encodes CASSISAGGVLETQYF.

The V gene is TRBV4-3, the J gene TRBJ2-2, with D maybe TRBD2 (7 bases). Germline V gives CDR1 LGHNA, CDR2 YSLEER. The CDR3 spans 17 residues. V was shortened by 1 base and J by 5 bases, with 17 bases between the two germline ends. DNA of the CDR3: TGCGCCAGCAGCCAAGTTTTTACAGGGAGGGAAACCGGGGAGCTGTTTTTT. Translated, it gives CASSQVFTGRETGELFF.

This clonotype was picked up many times. The chain is built from TRBV18 and TRBJ2-5; 8 bases are a match to TRBD1. The V segment lost 3 bases and the J segment 7 bases; nucleotides outside the gene matches: 10. The CDR3 spans 15 residues. Germline assignment: CDR1 KGHSH and CDR2 LQKENI. The CDR3 sequence is CASSPPGQGRGTQYF. The CDR3, as DNA: TGTGCCAGCTCACCGCCCGGACAGGGCCGGGGGACCCAGTACTTC. Combining the CDR3 with reference TRBV18 and TRBJ2-5 gives the whole variable domain NAGVMQNPRHLVRRRGQEARLRCSPMKGHSHVYWYRQLPEEGLKFMVYLQKENIIDESGMPKERFSAEFPKEGPSILRIQQVVRGDSAAYFCASSPPGQGRGTQYFGPGTRLLVL.

This rearrangement joins TRBV4-3 to TRBJ1-5; D gene unclear. The CDR3 loop spans 13 amino acids. The germline V and J ends were trimmed by 2 bases and 5 bases, with 7 bases remaining between them. The germline V gene encodes CDR1 LGHNA and CDR2 YSLEER. The CDR3 bases are TGCGCCAGCAGCCAACAGGAGGATCAGCCCCAGCATTTT. Its translation: CASSQQEDQPQHF.

The V call is TRBV6-5, the J call TRBJ2-3; no reliable D call. V lost 1 base, J lost 2 bases, and 4 bases lay in between. Looked up from germline, CDR1 is MNHEY and CDR2 is SVGAGI. The CDR3 totals 13 residues. The CDR3 protein is CASSYYITDTQYF. CDR3 DNA sequence: TGTGCCAGCAGTTACTATATCACAGATACGCAGTATTTT.

At least ten counts were recorded for this clonotype. The V and J genes are TRBV20-1 and TRBJ2-1; TRBD2 might be the D (5 bases). The CDR3 covers 13 residues. Germline V gene sequence: CDR1 DFQATT, CDR2 SNEGSKA (reference sequence). Trimming stripped 3 bases from V and 3 bases from J, with 9 bases between. Here the CDR3 reads CSARRANYNEQFF. CDR3 nucleotide sequence: TGCAGTGCTAGGAGGGCCAACTACAATGAGCAGTTCTTC.

This clonotype has a count of ten or more. The genes are TRBV6-5 and TRBJ2-5, with 8 bases aligning to TRBD2. J lost 2 bases, V lost 2 bases, and 13 bases had no gene match. From germline, CDR1 is MNHEY and CDR2 SVGAGI. CDR3 length: 18 amino acids. The CDR3 nucleotides read TGTGCCAGCAGTTACGGGCTTGCGGGGGGCCGCTTACAAGAGACCCAGTACTTC. It specifies CASSYGLAGGRLQETQYF.

This clonotype was counted ten times or more. The chain is built from TRBV28 and TRBJ2-1, with D possibly matching TRBD2 (5 bases). Trimming removed 2 bases from V and 8 bases from J, with 19 bases in between. Per germline, CDR1 MDHEN and CDR2 SYDVKM. The CDR3 runs 16 residues. The chain's CDR3 is CASSLAGRWEFDEQFF. The CDR3 coding sequence is TGTGCCAGCAGTTTAGCTGGGCGGTGGGAGTTTGATGAGCAGTTCTTC.